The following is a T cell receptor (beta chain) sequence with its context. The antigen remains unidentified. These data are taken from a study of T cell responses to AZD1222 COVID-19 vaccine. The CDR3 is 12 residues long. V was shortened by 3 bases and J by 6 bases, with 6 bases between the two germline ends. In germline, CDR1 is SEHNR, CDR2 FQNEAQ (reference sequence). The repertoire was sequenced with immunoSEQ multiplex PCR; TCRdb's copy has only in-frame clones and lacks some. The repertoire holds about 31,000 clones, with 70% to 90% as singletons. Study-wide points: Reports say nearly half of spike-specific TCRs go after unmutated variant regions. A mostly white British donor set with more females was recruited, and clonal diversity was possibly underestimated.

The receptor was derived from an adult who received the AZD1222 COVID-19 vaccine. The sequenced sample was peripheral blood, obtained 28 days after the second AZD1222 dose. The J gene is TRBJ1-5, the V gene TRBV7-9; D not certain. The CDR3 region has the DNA TGTGCCAGCAGCTTTTCGGTTCAGCCCCAGCATTTT. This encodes CASSFSVQPQHF.